This T cell receptor (beta chain) is drawn from a study of OX40 agonist ivuxolimab in advanced cancers. For context, the study as a whole: The costimulatory receptor OX40 (CD134) was targeted by ivuxolimab, a fully human IgG2 agonistic monoclonal antibody. Intravenous ivuxolimab was administered to patients every 2 weeks at six dose levels: 0.01, 0.1, 0.3, 1.5, 3 and 10 mg/kg. Peripheral TCRbeta sequencing was intended to test whether TCR sequence diversity was altered and clonal T-cell expansion was caused by ivuxolimab. Patients were allowed to have had prior anti-PD-1, anti-PD-L1 or anti-CTLA-4 therapy, and roughly two fifths of the dose-escalation patients had been treated with checkpoint inhibitors. Of the approximately 50 dose-escalation patients, hepatocellular carcinoma was present in around 19, melanoma in around 15, renal cell carcinoma in 9 and head and neck cancer in 9. The paper reports the monotherapy dose-escalation portion (N of about 51 patients) of the phase I ivuxolimab trial. In the dose-escalation cohort, around four fifths of patients were male, and the mean age was 60 years with a range of roughly 20 to 85. Partial responses were achieved by three dose-escalation patients, of whom one had hepatocellular carcinoma and two had cutaneous melanoma.

Genomic DNA was extracted from sorted cells for sequencing of the TCRbeta CDR3 region. TCRbeta CDR3 regions were sequenced using the immunoSEQ Assay. TCRdb took this table from immuneACCESS and kept in-frame rearrangements with V and J called. Such tables lack part of the clones; where checked against another copy, unresolved V genes explain under half of the gap, and the rest is unexplained. The sample records around 60,000 clones, 80% to 95% of which are singletons. The top ten clonotypes cover about 0.46% of the sample. The germline V gene gives CDR1 as SNHLY and CDR2 as FYNNEI. Trimming at the junction amounts to 11 bases on V and 8 bases on J, and the germline ends lie 10 bases apart. From the cysteine up to the phenylalanine, the CDR3 has a length of 10 residues. Just CDR3 DNA is preserved here, 30 bases in frame from base 1. Patients with a history of autoimmune disease or receiving systemic immunosuppression were excluded from the trial. Peripheral blood for TCR sequencing was drawn from every dose cohort at baseline, at cycle 4 day 1 and at cycle 7 day 1. The samples were taken from a phase I, first-in-human, multicenter, open-label dose-escalation trial of ivuxolimab. Adults with locally advanced or metastatic head and neck squamous cell, hepatocellular, melanoma or renal cell carcinoma were enrolled in the trial. Before TCR sequencing, CD4+ T cells and CD8+ T cells from peripheral blood were sorted into separate populations.

Here is what the overall study found, with its caveats: Antigen specificity was not determined for the clonally expanded peripheral T cells. Low levels of normalized T-cell clonal expansion were also shown by some nonresponding patients. After ivuxolimab, more expanded clones were found on average in CD8+ T cells than in CD4+ T cells. At doses from 0.1 to 3.0 mg/kg, clonal expansion was seen in both CD4+ and CD8+ blood T cells between baseline and week 6. In the 0.1-3.0 mg/kg groups, partial responders were among the patients with the lowest normalized peripheral clonal expansion, particularly in CD8+ T cells.

Worth noting for this clone: Its antigen is unknown. No base-level quality is on record; no much larger clone is a single base apart.

The chain employs TRBV2 and TRBJ2-1, with no confident D gene call. This clonotype was obtained from an adult with an advanced solid tumor such as melanoma, head and neck, liver or kidney cancer. This sample comprised CD4+ or CD8+ T cells sorted from blood, obtained in a trial of the OX40 agonist ivuxolimab. The CDR3 protein: CAYSAHEQFF. The nucleotide sequence is given as TGTGCCTACTCGGCTCATGAGCAGTTCTTC.